Following are 17 T cell receptor beta chains from one sample sequenced in a study of Ad26.COV2.S vaccination and SARS-CoV-2 variants. Some clones are missing from TCRdb's copy, which holds only in-frame ones; the method was immunoSEQ multiplex PCR. This table has around 370,000 clones, approximately 90% appearing once. The sample was peripheral blood, taken after recovery from COVID-19. These receptors were collected from a human donor who had recovered from COVID-19.

J is TRBJ1-2 and V is TRBV11-2; 8 nucleotides match TRBD1. The CDR3 has 16 residues. V lost 5 bases to trimming and J lost 4 bases; unmatched junction nucleotides: 12. The germline V gene encodes CDR1 SGHAT and CDR2 FQNNGV. CDR3 region: CASSPGGDRPLYGYTF. The CDR3 coding sequence is TGTGCCAGCAGCCCGGGAGGGGACAGGCCTCTCTATGGCTACACCTTC.

The chain links TRBV9 to TRBJ1-1; D perhaps matches TRBD1 (5 bases). The V gene's germline CDR1 is SGDLS and CDR2 YYNGEE. V lost 3 bases, J lost 4 bases, and 13 bases lay in between. The CDR3 extends over 14 amino acids. CDR3 DNA: TGTGCCAGCAGCGCACAACAGGAGGGCACTGAAGCTTTCTTT. Residues: CASSAQQEGTEAFF.

The rearrangement joins TRBV7-9 to TRBJ1-2; no clear D. Germline CDR1 SEHNR, CDR2 FQNEAQ (reference sequence). Trimming took off 0 bases at V and 5 bases at J, with 4 bases between the two ends. The CDR3 sequence is 12 residues long. The CDR3 loop is CASSLATYGYTF. The CDR3 DNA reads TGTGCCAGCAGCTTAGCGACTTATGGCTACACCTTC.

J is TRBJ2-1 and V is TRBV20-1; 7 nucleotides line up with TRBD2. Germline CDR1 is DFQATT and CDR2 is SNEGSKA (reference sequence). V shed 3 bases and J 3 bases; nucleotides not matched to a gene: 5. The CDR3 runs 14 residues. This chain's CDR3 is CSASSSGGYNEQFF. CDR3 DNA: TGCAGTGCTAGTTCTAGCGGCGGCTACAATGAGCAGTTCTTC.

The chain combines TRBV3-1 (or the pseudogene TRBV3-2) with TRBJ2-3, with D unresolved. The V end lost 2 bases, the J end lost 2 bases, and 11 bases lay between the germline ends. This CDR3 is built from 15 residues. Germline V lookup: CDR1 LGHDT, CDR2 YNNKEL (reference sequence). Here the CDR3 reads CASSQLGVNTDTQYF. The CDR3 DNA reads TGTGCCAGCAGCCAACTCGGAGTGAACACAGATACGCAGTATTTT.

The V and J genes are TRBV10-3 and TRBJ1-4; D not resolved. The CDR3 covers 12 residues. Germline CDR1 and CDR2: ENHRY and SYGVKD. The V end lost 8 bases, the J end lost 2 bases, and 6 bases lay between the germline ends. CDR3 nucleotides: TGTGCCATCTCCAGGACTAATGAAAAACTGTTTTTT. Amino acid sequence: CAISRTNEKLFF.

In the case of this clone: This sample also contains other DNA sequences that code for the same CDR3. V is TRBV7-3 and J is TRBJ1-1; D unclear. CDR1 is SGHTA and CDR2 is FQGTGA in the germline V gene. CDR3 length equals 13 residues. V dropped 2 bases and J dropped 1 base, with 5 bases sitting between them. CDR3 region: CASSLQENTEAFF. The CDR3 bases are TGTGCCAGCAGCTTACAGGAGAACACTGAAGCTTTCTTT.

J is TRBJ2-1 and V is TRBV5-1, with TRBD1 as a possible D gene (5 bases). The ends were cut back, 4 bases at V and 7 bases at J, with 12 bases in the middle. The CDR3 is 13 residues long. Germline CDR1 and CDR2: SGHRS and YFSETQ. The CDR3 DNA reads TGCGCCAGCAGCCGAGTCCAGGGTAATGAGCAGTTCTTC. Its protein product is CASSRVQGNEQFF.

The chain is built from TRBV11-2 and TRBJ1-2; TRBD1 matches at 8 bases. The CDR3 has 13 amino acids. CDR1 and CDR2 from the germline V gene are SGHAT and FQNNGV. Unmatched junction bases numbered 6, after V lost 5 bases and J lost 7 bases. CDR3 DNA: TGTGCCAGCAGCCGAGACAGGGGAAGTGGCTACACCTTC. Translation: CASSRDRGSGYTF.

The rearrangement uses TRBV6-2 or TRBV6-3 and TRBJ2-1, with TRBD2 as a possible D gene (6 bases). There are 17 residues in the CDR3. Germline CDR1 is MNHEY and CDR2 is SVGEGT. The V and J ends lost 5 bases and 1 base respectively, with 18 bases between them. The CDR3 reads CASSNQAGGPSYNEQFF. The CDR3 bases are TGTGCCAGCAGTAACCAAGCGGGCGGTCCATCCTACAATGAGCAGTTCTTC.

For the CDR3, the DNA is TGTGCCAGCAGCTTGGCGGGCGGGATTGAAGCTTTCTTT. It encodes CASSLAGGIEAFF. The chain combines TRBV5-4 with TRBJ1-1; D call uncertain. CDR3 length: 13 residues. Trimming took off 0 bases at V and 7 bases at J, with 10 bases between the two ends. Germline V gene lookup returns CDR1 SGHNT and CDR2 YYREEE (reference sequence). Full variable domain (outside the CDR3, taken from reference TRBV5-4 and TRBJ1-1): ETGVTQSPTHLIKTRGQQVTLRCSSQSGHNTVSWYQQALGQGPQFIFQYYREEENGRGNFPPRFSGLQFPNYSSELNVNALELDDSALYLCASSLAGGIEAFFGQGTRLTVV.

This sequence joins TRBV3-1 (or the pseudogene TRBV3-2) and TRBJ2-5, with TRBD1 matching 7 bases. J gave up 6 bases and V 5 bases, and 6 bases lay outside the gene matches. From germline, CDR1 is LGHDT and CDR2 YNNKEL (reference sequence). This CDR3 is 13 amino acids long. CDR3 region: CASSSGQRQTQYF. CDR3 DNA: TGTGCCAGCAGCTCGGGACAGAGACAGACCCAGTACTTC.

The V call is TRBV11-2, the J call TRBJ2-2, with 10 bases identical to TRBD2. V was clipped by 3 bases and J by 4 bases; unmatched bases: 2. The germline V gene encodes CDR1 SGHAT and CDR2 FQNNGV. The CDR3 is made up of 15 amino acids. The CDR3 region is CASSFQRGGTGELFF. CDR3 DNA: TGTGCCAGCAGCTTTCAGCGGGGGGGCACCGGGGAGCTGTTTTTT.

The rearrangement joins TRBV3-1 (or the pseudogene TRBV3-2) to TRBJ1-2; TRBD1 matches 8 bases. Germline CDR1 LGHDT, CDR2 YNNKEL (reference sequence). The CDR3 length is 19 residues. J gave up 2 bases and V 3 bases, and 17 bases lay outside the gene matches. The DNA for the CDR3 is TGTGCCAGCAGCCACCCCATCGGGACAGGCCGCGCTGCAAACTATGGCTACACCTTC. Residues: CASSHPIGTGRAANYGYTF.

The chain links TRBV19 to TRBJ2-3; maybe TRBD2 (7 bases). V was clipped by 6 bases and J by 3 bases, with 19 bases between them. Per germline, CDR1 LNHDA and CDR2 SQIVND (reference sequence). The CDR3 is 16 amino acids. This chain's CDR3 is CASSPLGGGETDTQYF. DNA for the CDR3: TGTGCCAGTAGCCCTCTAGGGGGGGGCGAGACAGATACGCAGTATTTT.

As concerns this clone: At one end the junction does not follow the germline gene, possibly because of a read error. The V and J genes are TRBV2 and TRBJ1-2; perhaps TRBD1 as D (5 bases). CDR1 is SNHLY, CDR2 FYNNEI, per germline. The CDR3 runs to 8 residues. CDR3 protein: CRPGPGNF. The CDR3 DNA is TGTCGGCCAGGGCCCGGTAACTTC.

The gene calls are TRBV7-9 and TRBJ1-2, with TRBD1 identical over 7 bases. The ends lost 5 bases at V and 3 bases at J; junction bases unmatched: 12. The length of the CDR3 is 16 residues. Germline V lookup: CDR1 SEHNR, CDR2 FQNEAQ (reference sequence). The CDR3 sequence: CASSTVEGALDYGYTF. The CDR3 nucleotides are TGTGCCAGCAGCACAGTTGAGGGGGCGTTGGACTATGGCTACACCTTC. Full variable domain (outside the CDR3, taken from reference TRBV7-9 and TRBJ1-2): DTGVSQNPRHKITKRGQNVTFRCDPISEHNRLYWYRQTLGQGPEFLTYFQNEAQLEKSRLLSDRFSAERPKGSFSTLEIQRTEQGDSAMYLCASSTVEGALDYGYTFGSGTRLTVV.